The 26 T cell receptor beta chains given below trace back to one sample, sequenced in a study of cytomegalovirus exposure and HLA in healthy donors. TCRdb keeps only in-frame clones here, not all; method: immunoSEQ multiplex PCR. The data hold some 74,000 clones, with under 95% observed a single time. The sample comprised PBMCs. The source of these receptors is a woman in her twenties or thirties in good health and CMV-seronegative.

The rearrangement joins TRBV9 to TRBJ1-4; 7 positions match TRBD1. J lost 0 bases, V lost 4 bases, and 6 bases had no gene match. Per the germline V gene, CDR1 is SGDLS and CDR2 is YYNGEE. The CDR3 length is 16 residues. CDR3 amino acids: CASSPPGQTTNEKLFF. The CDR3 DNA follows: TGTGCCAGCAGCCCTCCGGGACAGACAACTAATGAAAAACTGTTTTTT.

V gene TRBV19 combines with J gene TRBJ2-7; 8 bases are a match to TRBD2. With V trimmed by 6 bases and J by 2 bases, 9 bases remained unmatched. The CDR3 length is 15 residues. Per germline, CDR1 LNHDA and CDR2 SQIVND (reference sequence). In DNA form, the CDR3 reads TGTGCCAGTAGCTTAGGGCGGGGGGTCACCTACGAGCAGTACTTC. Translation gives CASSLGRGVTYEQYF. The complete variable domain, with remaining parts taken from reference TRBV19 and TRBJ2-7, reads DGGITQSPKYLFRKEGQNVTLSCEQNLNHDAMYWYRQDPGQGLRLIYYSQIVNDFQKGDIAEGYSVSREKKESFPLTVTSAQKNPTAFYLCASSLGRGVTYEQYFGPGTRLTVT.

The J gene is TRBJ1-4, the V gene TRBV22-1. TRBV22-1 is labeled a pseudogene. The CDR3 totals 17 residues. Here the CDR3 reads CPGSAGGDTSTNEKLFF. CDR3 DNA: TGTCCTGGGAGCGCAGGAGGTGACACTTCAACTAATGAAAAACTGTTTTTT.

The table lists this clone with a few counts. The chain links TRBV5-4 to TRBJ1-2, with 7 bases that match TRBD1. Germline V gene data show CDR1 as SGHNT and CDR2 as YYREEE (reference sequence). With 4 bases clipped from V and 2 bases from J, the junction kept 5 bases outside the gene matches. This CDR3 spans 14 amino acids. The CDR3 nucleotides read TGTGCCAGCAGCCCGACAGGGAACAACTATGGCTACACCTTC. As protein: CASSPTGNNYGYTF.

CDR3 loop: CASSLGTGSYTF. The CDR3 nucleotides read TGTGCCAGCAGCTTGGGGACAGGGAGCTACACCTTC. This chain uses TRBV5-6 with TRBJ1-2, with 8 bases identical to TRBD1. V was clipped by 0 bases and J by 9 bases; unmatched bases: 1. Per germline, CDR1 SGHDT and CDR2 YYEEEE. CDR3 length: 12 residues.

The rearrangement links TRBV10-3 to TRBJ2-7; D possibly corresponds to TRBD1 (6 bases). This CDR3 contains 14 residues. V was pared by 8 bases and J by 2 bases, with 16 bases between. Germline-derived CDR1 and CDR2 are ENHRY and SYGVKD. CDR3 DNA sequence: TGTGCCATCCAAGTCGACAGGTTAGCCTACGAGCAGTACTTC. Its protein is CAIQVDRLAYEQYF.

The CDR3 DNA follows: TGTGCCAGCAGGGGACAGTCGAGCTCCTACGAGCAGTACTTC. This encodes CASRGQSSSYEQYF. The rearrangement links TRBV28 to TRBJ2-7; TRBD1 agrees at 7 bases. Per germline, CDR1 MDHEN and CDR2 SYDVKM. This CDR3 has 14 residues. V lost 6 bases to trimming and J lost 0 bases; unmatched junction nucleotides: 5.

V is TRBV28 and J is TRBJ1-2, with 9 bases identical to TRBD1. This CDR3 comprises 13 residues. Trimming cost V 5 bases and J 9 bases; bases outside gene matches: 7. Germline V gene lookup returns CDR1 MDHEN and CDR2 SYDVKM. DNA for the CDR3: TGTGCCAGCAGTCCGCGGACAGGGGTGAGCTACACCTTC. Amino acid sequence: CASSPRTGVSYTF.

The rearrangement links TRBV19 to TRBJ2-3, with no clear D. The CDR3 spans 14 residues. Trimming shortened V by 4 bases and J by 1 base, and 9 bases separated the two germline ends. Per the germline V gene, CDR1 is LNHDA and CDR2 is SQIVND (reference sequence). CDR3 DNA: TGTGCCAGTAGTAACCGAGTGGGCACAGATACGCAGTATTTT. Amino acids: CASSNRVGTDTQYF.

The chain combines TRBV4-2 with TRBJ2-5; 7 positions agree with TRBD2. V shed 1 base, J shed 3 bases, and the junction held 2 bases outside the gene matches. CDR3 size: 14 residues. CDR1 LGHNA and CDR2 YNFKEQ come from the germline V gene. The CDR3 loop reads CASSQAGGKETQYF. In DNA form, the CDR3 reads TGTGCCAGCAGCCAAGCGGGGGGAAAAGAGACCCAGTACTTC.

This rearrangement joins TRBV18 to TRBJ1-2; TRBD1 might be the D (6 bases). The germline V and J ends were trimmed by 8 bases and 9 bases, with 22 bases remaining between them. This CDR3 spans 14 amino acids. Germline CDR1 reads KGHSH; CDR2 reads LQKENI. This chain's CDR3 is CASRPGEGVNSYTF. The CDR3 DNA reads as TGTGCCAGCCGTCCAGGAGAGGGGGTAAACAGCTACACCTTC.

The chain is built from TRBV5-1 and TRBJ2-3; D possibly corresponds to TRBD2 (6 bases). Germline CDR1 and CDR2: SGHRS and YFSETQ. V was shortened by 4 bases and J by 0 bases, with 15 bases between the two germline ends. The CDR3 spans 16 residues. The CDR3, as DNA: TGCGCCAGCAGCCCAACTCCTAGCGCTAGCACAGATACGCAGTATTTT. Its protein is CASSPTPSASTDTQYF.

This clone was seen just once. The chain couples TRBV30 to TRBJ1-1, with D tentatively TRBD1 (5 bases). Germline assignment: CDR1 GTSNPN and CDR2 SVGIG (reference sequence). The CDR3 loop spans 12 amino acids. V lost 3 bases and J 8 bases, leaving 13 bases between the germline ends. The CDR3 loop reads CAWSRQPGEAFF. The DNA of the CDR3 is TGTGCCTGGAGCAGACAGCCCGGAGAAGCTTTCTTT.

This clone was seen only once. The CDR3 DNA sequence: TGTGCCAGCACCTTGGGGCCTGGAAACACCATATATTTT. Its translation: CASTLGPGNTIYF. The V call is TRBV11-2, the J call TRBJ1-3, with D possibly TRBD1 on 5 matching bases. The CDR3 runs to 13 residues. Deletions cut 7 bases from V and 2 bases from J, with 9 bases between. CDR1 is SGHAT, CDR2 FQNNGV, per germline.

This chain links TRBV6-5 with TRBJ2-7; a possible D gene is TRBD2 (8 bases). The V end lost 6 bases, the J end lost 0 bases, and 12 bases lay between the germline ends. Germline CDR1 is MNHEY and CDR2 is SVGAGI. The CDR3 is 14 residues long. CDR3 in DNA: TGTGCCAGCAGGCGGGGGGACAGCTCCTACGAGCAGTACTTC. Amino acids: CASRRGDSSYEQYF.

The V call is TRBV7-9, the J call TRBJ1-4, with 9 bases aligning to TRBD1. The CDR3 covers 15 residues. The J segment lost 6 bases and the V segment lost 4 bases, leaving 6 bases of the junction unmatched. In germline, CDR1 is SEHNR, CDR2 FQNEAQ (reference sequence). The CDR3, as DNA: TGTGCCAGCAGCTCAAGGGACAGGGATCATGAAAAACTGTTTTTT. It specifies CASSSRDRDHEKLFF.

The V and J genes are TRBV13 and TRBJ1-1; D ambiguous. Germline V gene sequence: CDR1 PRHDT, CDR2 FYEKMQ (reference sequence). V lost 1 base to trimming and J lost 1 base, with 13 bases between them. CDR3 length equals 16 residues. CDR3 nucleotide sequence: TGTGCCAGCAGCTTAGCGGTGTGGCAGGAGAACACTGAAGCTTTCTTT. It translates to CASSLAVWQENTEAFF. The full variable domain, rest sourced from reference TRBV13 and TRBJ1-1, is AAGVIQSPRHLIKEKRETATLKCYPIPRHDTVYWYQQGPGQDPQFLISFYEKMQSDKGSIPDRFSAQQFSDYHSELNMSSLELGDSALYFCASSLAVWQENTEAFFGQGTRLTVV.

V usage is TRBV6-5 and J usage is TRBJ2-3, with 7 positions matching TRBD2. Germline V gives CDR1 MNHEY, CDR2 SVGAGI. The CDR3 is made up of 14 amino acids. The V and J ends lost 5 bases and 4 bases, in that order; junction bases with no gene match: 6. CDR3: CASSRRGIADTQYF. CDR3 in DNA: TGTGCCAGCAGTCGGCGGGGGATCGCAGATACGCAGTATTTT.

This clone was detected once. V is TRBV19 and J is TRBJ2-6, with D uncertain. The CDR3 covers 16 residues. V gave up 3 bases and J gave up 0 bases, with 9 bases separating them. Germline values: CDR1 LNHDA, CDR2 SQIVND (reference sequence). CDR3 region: CASSILHSSGANVLTF. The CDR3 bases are TGTGCCAGTAGTATCCTCCATAGCTCTGGGGCCAACGTCCTGACTTTC.

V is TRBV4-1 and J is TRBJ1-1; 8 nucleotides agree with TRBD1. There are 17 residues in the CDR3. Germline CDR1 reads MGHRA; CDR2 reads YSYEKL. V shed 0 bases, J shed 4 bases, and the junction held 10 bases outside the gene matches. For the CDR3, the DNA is TGCGCCAGCAGCCAAGATCGAGGTAGCGACAGGGGCACTGAAGCTTTCTTT. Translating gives CASSQDRGSDRGTEAFF.

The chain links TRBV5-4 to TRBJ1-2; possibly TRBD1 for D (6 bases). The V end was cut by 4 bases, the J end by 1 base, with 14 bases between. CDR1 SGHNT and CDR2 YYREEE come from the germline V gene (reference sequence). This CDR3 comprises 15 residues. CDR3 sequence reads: CASSPTKGVNYGYTF. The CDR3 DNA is TGTGCCAGCAGCCCGACAAAGGGGGTTAACTATGGCTACACCTTC. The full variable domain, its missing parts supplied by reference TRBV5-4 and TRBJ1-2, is ETGVTQSPTHLIKTRGQQVTLRCSSQSGHNTVSWYQQALGQGPQFIFQYYREEENGRGNFPPRFSGLQFPNYSSELNVNALELDDSALYLCASSPTKGVNYGYTFGSGTRLTVV.

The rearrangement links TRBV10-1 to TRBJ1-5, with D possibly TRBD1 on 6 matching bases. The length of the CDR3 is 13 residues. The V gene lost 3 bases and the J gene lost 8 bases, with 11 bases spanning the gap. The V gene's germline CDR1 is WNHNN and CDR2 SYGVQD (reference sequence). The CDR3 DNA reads TGCGCCAGCAGTGATGGGGGGGGCGAGCCCCAGCATTTT. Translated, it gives CASSDGGGEPQHF.

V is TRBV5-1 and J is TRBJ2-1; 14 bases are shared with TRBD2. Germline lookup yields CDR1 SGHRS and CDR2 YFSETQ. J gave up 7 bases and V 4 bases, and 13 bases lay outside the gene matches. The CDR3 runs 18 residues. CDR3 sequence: CASSAGGLAGAGRNEQFF. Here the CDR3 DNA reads TGCGCCAGCAGCGCCGGGGGACTAGCGGGGGCCGGGAGAAATGAGCAGTTCTTC.

This CDR3 reads CASSMGTNTDTQYF. The CDR3 DNA reads as TGTGCCAGTAGTATGGGGACAAACACAGATACGCAGTATTTT. The chain recombines TRBV19 with TRBJ2-3; perhaps TRBD1 as D (6 bases). V was trimmed by 3 bases and J by 2 bases, leaving 9 bases between them. From germline, CDR1 is LNHDA and CDR2 SQIVND (reference sequence). The CDR3 covers 14 residues.

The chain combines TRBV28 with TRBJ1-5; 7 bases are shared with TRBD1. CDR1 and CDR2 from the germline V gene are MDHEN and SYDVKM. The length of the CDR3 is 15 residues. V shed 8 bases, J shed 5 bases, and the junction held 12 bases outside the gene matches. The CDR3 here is CASGVTGPADQPQHF. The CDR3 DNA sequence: TGTGCCAGCGGGGTGACAGGGCCCGCGGATCAGCCCCAGCATTTT.

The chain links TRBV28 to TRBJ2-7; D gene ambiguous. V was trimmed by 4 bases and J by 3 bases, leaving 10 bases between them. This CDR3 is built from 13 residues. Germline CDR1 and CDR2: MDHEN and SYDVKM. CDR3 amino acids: CASSSGFDYEQYF. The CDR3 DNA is TGTGCCAGCAGTTCCGGGTTTGACTACGAGCAGTACTTC.